This TCR beta chain was recorded in a study of CD8 T cells in Susac syndrome. The study's findings and limits: Only a relatively small number of individuals were included in the TCR sequencing and HLA analysis.

The RNA input was about 0.5 to 1 ug, and it was reverse transcribed with random hexamers. TCRdb re-analysed the immunoSEQ multiplex PCR reads in MiXCR, keeping a single row per CDR3 protein. This table holds tens of thousands of distinct CDR3 sequences, about 92% found once. It was negative isolation that provided the CD8+ and CD4+ T cells, whereas TEMRA cells were enriched by FACS. As for this clonotype: Its antigen is as yet unknown.

Specimen: CD4+ T cells from PBMCs. The source is a human donor with Susac syndrome.

CDR3 residues: CASSPPGANYEQYF. The CDR3 DNA sequence: TGTGCCAGTAGTCCTCCTGGGGCTAACTACGAGCAGTACTTC. The chain joins TRBV19 to TRBJ2-7; a weak D match, TRBD1 (5 bases). Germline loops: CDR1 LNHDA, CDR2 SQIVND (reference sequence). This CDR3 is built from 14 residues. The V end was cut by 5 bases, the J end by 3 bases, with 14 bases between.